Presented here are 20 T cell receptor beta chains from one specimen sequenced in a study of shared clonotypes between healthy human individuals. Sequencing was performed with immunoSEQ multiplex PCR; in TCRdb, only in-frame clones are kept and a portion is missing. Of over a million clones in the sample, around 97% were seen once. The source material was naive CD4+ T cells sorted from blood. Subset: CD45RA+ positively selected. The receptors stem from a man aged 25 to 45 in good health.

The chain is built from TRBV28 and TRBJ1-2; TRBD1 aligns across 7 bases. Germline lookup yields CDR1 MDHEN and CDR2 SYDVKM. The J segment lost 4 bases and the V segment lost 1 base, leaving 6 bases of the junction unmatched. CDR3 length: 15 residues. In DNA form, the CDR3 reads TGTGCCAGCAGTTTATTAGGGGGCGCCGTCTATGGCTACACCTTC. Its translation: CASSLLGGAVYGYTF.

This chain's CDR3 is CASSPSGSFYNEQFF. In DNA form, the CDR3 reads TGTGCCAGCAGCCCTAGCGGGAGTTTCTACAATGAGCAGTTCTTC. The rearrangement joins TRBV14 to TRBJ2-1; 10 bases agree with TRBD2. The germline V gene encodes CDR1 SGHDN and CDR2 FVKESK. The CDR3 has 15 residues. With 4 bases clipped from V and 3 bases from J, the junction kept 3 bases outside the gene matches.

This chain connects TRBV15 to TRBJ2-3, with 7 nucleotides matching TRBD1. The CDR3 covers 17 residues. CDR1 LNHNV and CDR2 YYDKDF come from the germline V gene (reference sequence). Trimming took 0 bases from V and 2 from J; bases not matched to a gene: 8. CDR3 amino acids: CATSRDLRDSLTDTQYF. The CDR3 bases are TGTGCCACCAGCAGAGATCTCCGGGACAGCCTCACAGATACGCAGTATTTT. Drawing the rest from reference TRBV15 and TRBJ2-3, the complete variable domain is DAMVIQNPRYQVTQFGKPVTLSCSQTLNHNVMYWYQQKSSQAPKLLFHYYDKDFNNEADTPDNFQSRRPNTSFCFLDIRSPGLGDTAMYLCATSRDLRDSLTDTQYFGPGTRLTVL.

The chain uses TRBV18 and TRBJ1-2; no reliable D call. This CDR3 spans 15 amino acids. The germline V and J ends were trimmed by 3 bases and 7 bases, with 18 bases remaining between them. Looked up from germline, CDR1 is KGHSH and CDR2 is LQKENI. The CDR3 sequence is CASSPDKGTGSGYTF. CDR3 DNA sequence: TGTGCCAGCTCACCTGACAAGGGTACCGGTAGTGGCTACACCTTC.

V is TRBV7-2 and J is TRBJ1-3; D is undetermined. Germline V gives CDR1 SGHTA, CDR2 FQGNSA. V was pared by 3 bases and J by 0 bases, with 9 bases between. This CDR3 contains 15 residues. CDR3 coding DNA: TGTGCCAGCAGCTTCCGGGAGAGCTCTGGAAACACCATATATTTT. Its translation: CASSFRESSGNTIYF.

Turning to this clone: Other DNA sequences within the sample encode an identical CDR3. The V and J genes are TRBV6-5 and TRBJ1-3; no firm D call. V lost 0 bases to trimming and J lost 0 bases, with 9 bases between them. Looked up from germline, CDR1 is MNHEY and CDR2 is SVGAGI. CDR3 size: 16 residues. CDR3 region: CASSYSSGVSGNTIYF. The CDR3 coding sequence is TGTGCCAGCAGTTACTCGTCCGGAGTCTCTGGAAACACCATATATTTT.

The CDR3 here is CASSFWRLAGGNEQFF. DNA of the CDR3: TGTGCCAGCAGTTTCTGGAGACTAGCGGGAGGCAATGAGCAGTTCTTC. This chain uses TRBV27 with TRBJ2-1; 13 bases line up with TRBD2. The ends lost 3 bases at V and 6 bases at J; junction bases unmatched: 5. Germline V gene sequence: CDR1 MNHEY, CDR2 SMNVEV (reference sequence). The CDR3 has 16 residues.

The V call is TRBV7-9, the J call TRBJ1-2; D might be TRBD1 (6 bases). Trimming shortened V by 5 bases and J by 3 bases, and 16 bases separated the two germline ends. The CDR3 totals 15 residues. CDR1 and CDR2 from the germline V gene are SEHNR and FQNEAQ (reference sequence). The CDR3 reads CASSERTAKDYGYTF. In DNA form, the CDR3 reads TGTGCCAGCAGCGAAAGGACAGCCAAGGACTATGGCTACACCTTC. The complete variable domain, with remaining parts taken from reference TRBV7-9 and TRBJ1-2, reads DTGVSQNPRHKITKRGQNVTFRCDPISEHNRLYWYRQTLGQGPEFLTYFQNEAQLEKSRLLSDRFSAERPKGSFSTLEIQRTEQGDSAMYLCASSERTAKDYGYTFGSGTRLTVV.

CDR3 coding DNA: TGCGCCAGCAGCCAAGTGGGTGCCCTAGAGGCCGGGGAGCTGTTTTTT. Its protein product is CASSQVGALEAGELFF. The rearrangement uses TRBV4-1 and TRBJ2-2, with no clear D. The V gene's germline CDR1 is MGHRA and CDR2 YSYEKL. CDR3 length equals 16 residues. Trimming pared 1 base from V and 6 bases from J, leaving 15 bases between.

This chain links TRBV7-9 with TRBJ1-4; D is unclear. The CDR3 sequence is 16 residues long. In germline, CDR1 is SEHNR, CDR2 FQNEAQ (reference sequence). Deletions cut 3 bases from V and 5 bases from J, with 16 bases between. DNA of the CDR3: TGTGCCAGCAGCTTGGCCCTGAGCAGGCAAAATGAAAAACTGTTTTTT. Translation gives CASSLALSRQNEKLFF.

The V call is TRBV7-9, the J call TRBJ2-6; no definite D call. Trimming shortened V by 10 bases and J by 1 base, and 2 bases separated the two germline ends. Germline V gene sequence: CDR1 SEHNR, CDR2 FQNEAQ (reference sequence). The CDR3 covers 11 residues. The CDR3 DNA reads TGTGCCATGTCTGGGGCCAACGTCCTGACTTTC. Translated: CAMSGANVLTF.

This chain joins TRBV28 and TRBJ2-1; TRBD2 aligns across 9 bases. The CDR3 covers 15 residues. The germline gives CDR1 MDHEN, CDR2 SYDVKM. The V gene end was trimmed by 6 bases and the J gene end by 4 bases; junction bases not matched to a gene: 7. In DNA form, the CDR3 reads TGTGCCAGCAGAAAGGGACTAGCATTTTACAATGAGCAGTTCTTC. It encodes CASRKGLAFYNEQFF. Using reference TRBV28 and TRBJ2-1 for the parts outside the CDR3, the full variable domain is DVKVTQSSRYLVKRTGEKVFLECVQDMDHENMFWYRQDPGLGLRLIYFSYDVKMKEKGDIPEGYSVSREKKERFSLILESASTNQTSMYLCASRKGLAFYNEQFFGPGTRLTVL.

Concerning this clone: Because the CDR3 is missing its conserved closing phenylalanine or tryptophan, this is likely a read error. The DNA is left out, because the CDR3 cannot be placed on it with certainty; the CDR3 is given as TCRdb lists it. The chain links TRBV5-5 to TRBJ1-4; the table's TRBD1 call for D was not verified on the DNA. The germline CDR1 and CDR2 sequences are SGHKS and YYEKEE (reference sequence). The CDR3 contains 15 residues when both ends are counted. CDR3 region: CASSLMADSVNGSPL.

The chain couples TRBV7-9 to TRBJ2-6; maybe TRBD2 (6 bases). CDR1 and CDR2 (germline): SEHNR, FQNEAQ (reference sequence). The CDR3 spans 18 residues. V shed 0 bases and J shed 0 bases, with 12 bases lying between them. The DNA of the CDR3 is TGTGCCAGCAGCTTAGCGCCTAGCGTTAGCTCTGGGGCCAACGTCCTGACTTTC. This translates into CASSLAPSVSSGANVLTF.

V is TRBV11-2 and J is TRBJ2-7; 8 nucleotides align to TRBD1. V shed 0 bases, J shed 7 bases, and the junction held 11 bases outside the gene matches. Germline loops: CDR1 SGHAT, CDR2 FQNNGV. The CDR3 runs to 16 residues. The CDR3 spells CASSLDSSRGRWEQYF. In nucleotides, the CDR3 is TGTGCCAGCAGCTTAGACAGTAGCAGGGGGCGATGGGAGCAGTACTTC.

The chain recombines TRBV9 with TRBJ2-1; TRBD1 matches 7 bases. This CDR3 contains 14 residues. Germline-derived CDR1 and CDR2 are SGDLS and YYNGEE. V was pared by 4 bases and J by 4 bases, with 5 bases of the junction left unmatched. The CDR3 bases are TGTGCCAGCAGCCGACAGGGTCAGTACAATGAGCAGTTCTTC. It encodes CASSRQGQYNEQFF. Full variable domain (missing parts from reference TRBV9 and TRBJ2-1): DSGVTQTPKHLITATGQRVTLRCSPRSGDLSVYWYQQSLDQGLQFLIQYYNGEERAKGNILERFSAQQFPDLHSELNLSSLELGDSALYFCASSRQGQYNEQFFGPGTRLTVL.

The chain recombines TRBV5-4 with TRBJ2-1, with 14 positions matching TRBD2. The CDR3 is made up of 17 amino acids. The junction had 11 bases not matched to a gene; V was cut back by 5 bases and J by 7 bases. Germline V lookup: CDR1 SGHNT, CDR2 YYREEE (reference sequence). CDR3 protein: CASRSGLAGGTGNEQFF. The CDR3, as DNA: TGTGCCAGCAGATCAGGACTAGCGGGAGGAACGGGGAATGAGCAGTTCTTC.

Of note for this clone: This specimen includes other DNA sequences encoding the same CDR3. The V and J genes are TRBV29-1 and TRBJ2-3; a weak D match, TRBD1 (5 bases). Trimming left V 1 base short and J 1 base short, with 9 bases between. The germline gives CDR1 SQVTM, CDR2 ANQGSEA. This CDR3 has 14 amino acids. The CDR3 DNA reads TGCAGCGTTGAAGGGGGCCGAGGCACAGATACGCAGTATTTT. Its protein is CSVEGGRGTDTQYF.

This clone was detected once. V gene TRBV11-2 combines with J gene TRBJ2-7, with TRBD1 as a possible D gene (5 bases). The CDR3 has 12 amino acids. Germline V gene sequence: CDR1 SGHAT, CDR2 FQNNGV. The V end was cut by 3 bases, the J end by 2 bases, with 5 bases between. CDR3 in amino acids: CASSFRAYEQYF. The CDR3 DNA follows: TGTGCCAGCAGCTTCAGGGCCTACGAGCAGTACTTC.

The chain uses TRBV7-9 and TRBJ2-1; D could derive from TRBD1 or TRBD2 (5 bases each). CDR1 is SEHNR and CDR2 is FQNEAQ in the germline V gene (reference sequence). The CDR3 consists of 17 residues. Trimming shortened V by 5 bases and J by 6 bases, and 23 bases separated the two germline ends. The CDR3 region has the DNA TGTGCCAGCAGCCCGTCGACCGGGGCCCCGCGGGTCAATGAGCAGTTCTTC. Translating it yields CASSPSTGAPRVNEQFF.